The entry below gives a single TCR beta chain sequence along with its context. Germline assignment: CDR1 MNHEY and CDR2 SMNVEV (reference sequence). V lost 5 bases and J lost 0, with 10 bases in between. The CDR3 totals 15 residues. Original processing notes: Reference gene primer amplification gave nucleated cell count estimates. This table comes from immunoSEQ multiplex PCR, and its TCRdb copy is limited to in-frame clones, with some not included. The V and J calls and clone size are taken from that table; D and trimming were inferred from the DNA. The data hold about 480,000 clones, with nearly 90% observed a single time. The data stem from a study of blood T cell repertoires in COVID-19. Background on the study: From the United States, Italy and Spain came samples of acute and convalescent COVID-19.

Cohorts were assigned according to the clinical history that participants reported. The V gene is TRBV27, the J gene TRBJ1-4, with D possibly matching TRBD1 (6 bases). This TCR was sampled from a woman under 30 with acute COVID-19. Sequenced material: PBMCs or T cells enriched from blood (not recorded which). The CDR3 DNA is TGTGCCAGCAGTCGCACAGGGACAACTAATGAAAAACTGTTTTTT. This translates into CASSRTGTTNEKLFF.